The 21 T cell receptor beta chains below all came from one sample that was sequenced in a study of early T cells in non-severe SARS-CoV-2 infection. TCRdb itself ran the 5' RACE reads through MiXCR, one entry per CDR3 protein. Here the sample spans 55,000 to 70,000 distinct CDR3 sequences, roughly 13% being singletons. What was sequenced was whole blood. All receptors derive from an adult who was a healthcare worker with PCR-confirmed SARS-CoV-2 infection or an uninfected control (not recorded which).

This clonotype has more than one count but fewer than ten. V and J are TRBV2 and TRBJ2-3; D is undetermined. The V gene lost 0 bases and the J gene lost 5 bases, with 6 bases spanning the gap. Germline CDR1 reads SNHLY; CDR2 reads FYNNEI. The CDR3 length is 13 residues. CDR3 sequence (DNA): TGTGCCAGCAGTGAAGCGCGCTTAGATACGCAGTATTTT. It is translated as CASSEARLDTQYF.

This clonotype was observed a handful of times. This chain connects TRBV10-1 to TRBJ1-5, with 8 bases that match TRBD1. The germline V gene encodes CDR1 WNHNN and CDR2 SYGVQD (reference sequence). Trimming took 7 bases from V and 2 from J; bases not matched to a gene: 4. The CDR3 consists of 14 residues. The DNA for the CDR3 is TGCGCCAGCAATGGACAGGGCGGCAATCAGCCCCAGCATTTT. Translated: CASNGQGGNQPQHF.

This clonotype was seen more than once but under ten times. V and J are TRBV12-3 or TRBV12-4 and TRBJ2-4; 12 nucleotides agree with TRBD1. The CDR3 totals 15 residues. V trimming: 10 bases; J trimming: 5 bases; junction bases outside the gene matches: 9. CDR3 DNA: TGTGCCACCTCCCTGGGACAGGGGGCCGAAAACATTCAGTACTTC. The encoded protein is CATSLGQGAENIQYF.

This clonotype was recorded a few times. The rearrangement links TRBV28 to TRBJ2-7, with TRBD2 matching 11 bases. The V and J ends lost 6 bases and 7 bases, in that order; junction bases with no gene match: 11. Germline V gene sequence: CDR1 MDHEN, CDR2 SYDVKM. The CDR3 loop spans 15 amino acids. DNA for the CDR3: TGTGCCAGCAGCCCCCTCCTAGCGGGAGGTTGGGAGCAGTACTTC. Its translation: CASSPLLAGGWEQYF.

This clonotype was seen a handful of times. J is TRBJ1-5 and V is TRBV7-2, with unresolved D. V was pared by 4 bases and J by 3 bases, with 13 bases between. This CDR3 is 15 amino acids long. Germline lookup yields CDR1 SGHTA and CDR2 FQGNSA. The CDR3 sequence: CASSSSGRPNQPQHF. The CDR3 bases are TGTGCCAGCAGCTCATCCGGGAGACCCAATCAGCCCCAGCATTTT. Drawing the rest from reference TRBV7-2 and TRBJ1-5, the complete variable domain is GAGVSQSPSNKVTEKGKDVELRCDPISGHTALYWYRQSLGQGLEFLIYFQGNSAPDKSGLPSDRFSAERTGGSVSTLTIQRTQQEDSAVYLCASSSSGRPNQPQHFGDGTRLSIL.

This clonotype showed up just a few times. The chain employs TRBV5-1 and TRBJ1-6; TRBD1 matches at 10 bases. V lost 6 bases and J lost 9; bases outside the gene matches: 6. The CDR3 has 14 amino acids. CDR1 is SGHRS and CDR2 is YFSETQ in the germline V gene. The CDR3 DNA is TGCGCCAGCAATCAAGGGACAGGGGTTTCACCCCTCCACTTT. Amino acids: CASNQGTGVSPLHF.

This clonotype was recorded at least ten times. The CDR3, as DNA: TGCGCCAGCAGCAACCTAGGACAGGGAAGTAATGAAAAACTGTTTTTT. Translated: CASSNLGQGSNEKLFF. V gene TRBV4-1 combines with J gene TRBJ1-4, with 8 bases identical to TRBD1. J was trimmed by 4 bases and V by 5 bases; bases with no gene match: 9. The CDR3 is 16 residues long. Germline V lookup: CDR1 MGHRA, CDR2 YSYEKL.

The CDR3 DNA sequence: TGTGCCAGCTCCCTAGCGGGAGAGTACGAGCAGTACTTC. Protein product: CASSLAGEYEQYF. The chain carries TRBV7-3 and TRBJ2-7; 10 bases agree with TRBD2. This CDR3 contains 13 residues. V was pared by 8 bases and J by 4 bases, with 5 bases of the junction left unmatched. Germline V gene lookup returns CDR1 SGHTA and CDR2 FQGTGA.

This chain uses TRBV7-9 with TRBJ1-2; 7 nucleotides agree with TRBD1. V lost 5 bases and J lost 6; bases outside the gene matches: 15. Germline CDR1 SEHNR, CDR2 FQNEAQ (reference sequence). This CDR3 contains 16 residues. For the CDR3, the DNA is TGTGCCAGCAGCCCGTTGACCGGGGACAGCAATAATGGCTACACCTTC. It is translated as CASSPLTGDSNNGYTF.

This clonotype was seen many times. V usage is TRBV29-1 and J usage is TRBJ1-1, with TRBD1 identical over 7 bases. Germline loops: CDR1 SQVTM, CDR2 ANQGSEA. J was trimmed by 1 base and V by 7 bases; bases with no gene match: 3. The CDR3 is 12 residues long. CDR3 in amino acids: CSGGQSNTEAFF. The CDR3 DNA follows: TGCAGCGGGGGACAGTCGAACACTGAAGCTTTCTTT.

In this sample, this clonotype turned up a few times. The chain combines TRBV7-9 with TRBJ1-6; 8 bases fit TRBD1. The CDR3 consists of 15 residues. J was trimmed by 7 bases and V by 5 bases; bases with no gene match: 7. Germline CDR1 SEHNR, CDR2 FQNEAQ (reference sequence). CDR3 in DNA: TGTGCCAGCAGCATGGGACAGGTCGGGAATTCACCCCTCCACTTT. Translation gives CASSMGQVGNSPLHF.

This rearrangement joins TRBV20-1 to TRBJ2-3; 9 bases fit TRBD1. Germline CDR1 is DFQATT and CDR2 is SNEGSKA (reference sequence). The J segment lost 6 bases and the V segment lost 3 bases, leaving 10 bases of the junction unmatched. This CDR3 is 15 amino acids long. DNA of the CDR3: TGCAGTGCTAGGGCCGGGACAGGGTGGGTGGATACGCAGTATTTT. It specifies CSARAGTGWVDTQYF.

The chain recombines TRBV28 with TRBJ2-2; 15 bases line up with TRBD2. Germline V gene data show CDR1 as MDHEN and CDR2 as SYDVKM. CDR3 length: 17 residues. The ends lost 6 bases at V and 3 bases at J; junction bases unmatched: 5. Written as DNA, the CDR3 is TGTGCCAGCAGCCCCGGACTAGCGGGAGGGTACACCGGGGAGCTGTTTTTT. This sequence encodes CASSPGLAGGYTGELFF. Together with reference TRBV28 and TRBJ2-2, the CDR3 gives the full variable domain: DVKVTQSSRYLVKRTGEKVFLECVQDMDHENMFWYRQDPGLGLRLIYFSYDVKMKEKGDIPEGYSVSREKKERFSLILESASTNQTSMYLCASSPGLAGGYTGELFFGEGSRLTVL.

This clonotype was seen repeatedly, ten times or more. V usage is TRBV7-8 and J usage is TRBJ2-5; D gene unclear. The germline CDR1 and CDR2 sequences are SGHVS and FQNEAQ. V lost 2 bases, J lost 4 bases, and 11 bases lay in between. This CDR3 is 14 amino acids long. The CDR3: CASSLQALGETQYF. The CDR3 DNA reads TGTGCCAGCAGCTTACAGGCCCTGGGAGAGACCCAGTACTTC.

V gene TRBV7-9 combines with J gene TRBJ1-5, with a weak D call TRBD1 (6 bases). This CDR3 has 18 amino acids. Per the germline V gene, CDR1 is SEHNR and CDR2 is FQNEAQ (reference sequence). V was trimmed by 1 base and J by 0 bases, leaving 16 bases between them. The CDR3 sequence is CASSLGTPGQLSNQPQHF. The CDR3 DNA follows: TGTGCCAGCAGCTTAGGAACTCCGGGACAACTTAGCAATCAGCCCCAGCATTTT. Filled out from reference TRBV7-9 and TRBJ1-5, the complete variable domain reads DTGVSQNPRHKITKRGQNVTFRCDPISEHNRLYWYRQTLGQGPEFLTYFQNEAQLEKSRLLSDRFSAERPKGSFSTLEIQRTEQGDSAMYLCASSLGTPGQLSNQPQHFGDGTRLSIL.

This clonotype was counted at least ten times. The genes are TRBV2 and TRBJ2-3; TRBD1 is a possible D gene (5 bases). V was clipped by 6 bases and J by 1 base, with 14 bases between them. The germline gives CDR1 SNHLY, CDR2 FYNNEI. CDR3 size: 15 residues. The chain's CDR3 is CASRDDSLGTDTQYF. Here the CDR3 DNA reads TGTGCCAGCAGGGACGACAGTCTCGGCACAGATACGCAGTATTTT.

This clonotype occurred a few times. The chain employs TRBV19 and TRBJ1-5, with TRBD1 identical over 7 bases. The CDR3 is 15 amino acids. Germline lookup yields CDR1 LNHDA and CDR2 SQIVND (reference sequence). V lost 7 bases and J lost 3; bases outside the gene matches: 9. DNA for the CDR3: TGTGCCAGTACCCCCGGGACAGTTAACAATCAGCCCCAGCATTTT. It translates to CASTPGTVNNQPQHF.

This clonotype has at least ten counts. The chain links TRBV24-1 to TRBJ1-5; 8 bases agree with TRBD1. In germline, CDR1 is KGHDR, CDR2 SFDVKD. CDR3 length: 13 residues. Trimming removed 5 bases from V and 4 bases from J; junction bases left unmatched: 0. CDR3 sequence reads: CATSGTGNQPQHF. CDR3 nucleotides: TGTGCCACCAGTGGGACAGGGAATCAGCCCCAGCATTTT.

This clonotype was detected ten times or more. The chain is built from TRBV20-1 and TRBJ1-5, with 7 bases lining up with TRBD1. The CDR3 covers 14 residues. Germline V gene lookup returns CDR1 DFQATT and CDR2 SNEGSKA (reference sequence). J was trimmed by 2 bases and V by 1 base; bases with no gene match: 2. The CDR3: CSARGQGGNQPQHF. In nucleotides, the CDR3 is TGCAGTGCTAGAGGACAGGGTGGCAATCAGCCCCAGCATTTT.

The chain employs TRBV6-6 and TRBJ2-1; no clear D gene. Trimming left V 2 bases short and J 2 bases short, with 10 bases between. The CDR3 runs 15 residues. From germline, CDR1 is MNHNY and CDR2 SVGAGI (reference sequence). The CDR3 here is CASSYTDITYNEQFF. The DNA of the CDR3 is TGTGCCAGCAGTTACACAGATATAACCTACAATGAGCAGTTCTTC.

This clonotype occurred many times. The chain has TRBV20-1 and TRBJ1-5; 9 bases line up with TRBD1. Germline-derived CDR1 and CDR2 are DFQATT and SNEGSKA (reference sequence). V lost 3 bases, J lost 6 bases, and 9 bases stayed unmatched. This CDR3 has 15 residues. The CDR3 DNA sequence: TGCAGTGCTAGGGAACGACAGGGGGGCGGTCAGCCCCAGCATTTT. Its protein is CSARERQGGGQPQHF.